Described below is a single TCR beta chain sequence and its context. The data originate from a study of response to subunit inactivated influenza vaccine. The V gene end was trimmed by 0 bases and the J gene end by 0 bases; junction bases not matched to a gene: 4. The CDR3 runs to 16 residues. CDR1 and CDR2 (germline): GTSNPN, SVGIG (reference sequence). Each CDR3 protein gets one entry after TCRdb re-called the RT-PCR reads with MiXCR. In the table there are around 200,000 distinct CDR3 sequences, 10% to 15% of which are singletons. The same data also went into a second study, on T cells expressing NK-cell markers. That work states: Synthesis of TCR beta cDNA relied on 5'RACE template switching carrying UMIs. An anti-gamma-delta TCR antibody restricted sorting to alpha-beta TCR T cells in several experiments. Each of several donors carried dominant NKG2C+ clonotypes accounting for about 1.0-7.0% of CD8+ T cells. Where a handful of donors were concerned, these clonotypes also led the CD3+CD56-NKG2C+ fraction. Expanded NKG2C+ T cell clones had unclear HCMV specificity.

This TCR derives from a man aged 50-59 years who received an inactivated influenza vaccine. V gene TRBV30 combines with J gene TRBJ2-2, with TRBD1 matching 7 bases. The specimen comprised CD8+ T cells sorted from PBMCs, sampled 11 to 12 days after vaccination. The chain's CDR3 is CAWSVEGAANTGELFF. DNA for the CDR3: TGTGCCTGGAGTGTAGAGGGGGCGGCGAACACCGGGGAGCTGTTTTTT.